These 9 T cell receptor beta chains share one sample of origin, sequenced in a study of human T cells and chemical hapten exposure. As for time point: pre-sensitization, week 0. The treatment denotes: therapeutic diphenylcyclopropenone sensitization with weekly scalp DPC. TCRdb fed the RACE reads into MiXCR, producing one record per CDR3 protein. The sample holds about 380,000 distinct CDR3 sequences, approximately 5.1% seen once. The starting material was whole blood, obtained in connection with sensitization to the hapten diphenylcyclopropenone (DPC). The source is a woman aged 50 to 60 with alopecia areata. Some clones in this sample may be carry-over from other donors' samples.

This clonotype has a count of ten or more. The chain links TRBV12-3 or TRBV12-4 to TRBJ2-2, with D tentatively TRBD2 (5 bases). V was cut by 5 bases and J by 4 bases, with 11 bases left in between. There are 14 residues in the CDR3. This CDR3 is CASSRTGSTGELFF. DNA for the CDR3: TGTGCCAGCAGTCGGACTGGATCCACCGGGGAGCTGTTTTTT.

This clonotype was picked up many times. The chain recombines TRBV27 with TRBJ2-7; 7 bases map to TRBD1. The CDR3 extends over 14 amino acids. V lost 6 bases, J lost 4 bases, and 9 bases stayed unmatched. CDR1 and CDR2 (germline): MNHEY, SMNVEV (reference sequence). The CDR3 bases are TGTGCCAGCAGAAGGACAGGCAGGCTATACGAGCAGTACTTC. Its translation: CASRRTGRLYEQYF.

This clonotype was observed many times. The chain links TRBV12-3 or TRBV12-4 to TRBJ2-5; either TRBD1 or TRBD2 may supply D (5 bases each). The V gene lost 6 bases and the J gene lost 3 bases, with 14 bases spanning the gap. This CDR3 has 14 amino acids. CDR3 DNA sequence: TGTGCCAGCAGCCCCGGGACGCTCAAAGAGACCCAGTACTTC. It encodes CASSPGTLKETQYF.

Many counts were recorded for this clonotype. This chain uses TRBV28 with TRBJ2-7; 8 nucleotides match TRBD1. Germline V lookup: CDR1 MDHEN, CDR2 SYDVKM. The CDR3 has 16 residues. V was pared by 7 bases and J by 3 bases, with 14 bases of the junction left unmatched. CDR3 coding DNA: TGTGCCAGCACCCTTCGTAGGGACAGGCCTCTCTACGAGCAGTACTTC. It is translated as CASTLRRDRPLYEQYF.

The table lists this clonotype with a few counts. V and J are TRBV12-3 or TRBV12-4 and TRBJ1-1; D not resolved. The length of the CDR3 is 13 residues. V lost 5 bases and J 11 bases, leaving 18 bases between the germline ends. CDR3 nucleotide sequence: TGTGCCAGCAGTCCGGACCCTCCGGTGGAGGCTTTCTTT. This translates into CASSPDPPVEAFF.

Many counts were recorded for this clonotype. The chain combines TRBV5-1 with TRBJ2-7; 10 positions agree with TRBD1. This CDR3 spans 15 amino acids. The V gene's germline CDR1 is SGHRS and CDR2 YFSETQ. With V trimmed by 3 bases and J by 2 bases, 5 bases remained unmatched. The CDR3 spells CASSSSGTGAYEQYF. The CDR3 DNA is TGCGCCAGCAGCTCTTCCGGGACAGGGGCCTACGAGCAGTACTTC.

This clonotype was counted ten times or more. The J gene is TRBJ1-4, the V gene TRBV5-1; no firm D call. CDR1 and CDR2 from the germline V gene are SGHRS and YFSETQ. CDR3 length: 16 amino acids. The V and J ends lost 0 bases and 8 bases respectively, with 17 bases between them. CDR3 sequence (DNA): TGCGCCAGCAGCTTGGCGGCGGGGTCTCCGTACGAAAAACTGTTTTTT. Residues: CASSLAAGSPYEKLFF.

This clonotype was observed at least ten times. The gene calls are TRBV6-2 or TRBV6-3 and TRBJ2-2; a weak D match, TRBD2 (5 bases). This CDR3 has 12 residues. V lost 6 bases and J 9 bases, leaving 11 bases between the germline ends. Germline loops: CDR1 MNHEY, CDR2 SVGEGT. CDR3 coding DNA: TGTGCCAGCAGGAGGGAGTCAAGGGAGCTGTTTTTT. It codes for CASRRESRELFF.

V is TRBV27 and J is TRBJ1-1; D not resolved. Germline V gene data show CDR1 as MNHEY and CDR2 as SMNVEV (reference sequence). CDR3 length: 14 amino acids. V was cut by 3 bases and J by 6 bases, with 14 bases left in between. CDR3 nucleotides: TGTGCCAGCAGTTTGTGGCCGGGTTCGCCTGAAGCTTTCTTT. Protein: CASSLWPGSPEAFF.